This section outlines one T cell receptor (beta chain) sequence together with its context. The antigen remains unidentified. The CDR3 is 19 amino acids. Sequencing was performed with immunoSEQ multiplex PCR; in TCRdb, only in-frame clones are kept and a portion is missing. The sample holds tens of thousands of clones, around four fifths seen once. This sample is drawn from a study of siplizumab effects on memory and regulatory T cells. Study-wide findings and caveats: Suppression by proliferating Tregs derived from siplizumab cultures was not verified. The naive T cell population seemed more diverse than memory cells and seemed a major contributor to the alloresponse.

The V call is TRBV21-1, the J call TRBJ1-2; the listed D gene, TRBD1, was not tested against the DNA. TRBV21-1 corresponds to a pseudogene. The receptor was isolated from a human donor in good health. The material sequenced was memory CD4+ T cells sorted from blood. DNA of the CDR3: TGTGCCAGCAGCAAAGTACGGACAGTAACGCCCGCTCGGGGCTATGGCTACACCTTC. Translation gives CASSKVRTVTPARGYGYTF.